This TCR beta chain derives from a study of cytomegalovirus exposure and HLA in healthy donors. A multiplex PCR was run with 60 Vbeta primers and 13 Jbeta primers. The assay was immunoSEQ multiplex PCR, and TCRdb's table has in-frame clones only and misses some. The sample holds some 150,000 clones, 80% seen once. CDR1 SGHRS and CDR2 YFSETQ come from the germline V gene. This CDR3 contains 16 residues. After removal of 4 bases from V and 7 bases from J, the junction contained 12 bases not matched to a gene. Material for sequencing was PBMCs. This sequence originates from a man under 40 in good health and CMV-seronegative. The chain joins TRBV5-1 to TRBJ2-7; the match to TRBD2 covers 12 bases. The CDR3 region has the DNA TGCGCCAGCAGCCCGAACCCTAGCGGGAGGGCTGGGGAGCAGTACTTC. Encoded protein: CASSPNPSGRAGEQYF.